These 23 T cell receptor beta chains came from one sample sequenced in a study of blood T cells in healthy people across ages. A sample-barcoded 5' primer and a J-beta primer mix were used in a second PCR of about 6 to 12 cycles. TCRdb recomputed calls from the 5' RACE reads with MiXCR, one row per CDR3 protein. The sample comprises some 370,000 distinct CDR3 sequences, more than 45% of which are singletons, and under 60% rests with the top ten. Sequencing was carried out using blood. The receptors derive from a man aged 60-69 years in good health.

The V call is TRBV27, the J call TRBJ1-6; the match to TRBD1 covers 10 bases. The V segment lost 5 bases and the J segment 6 bases; nucleotides outside the gene matches: 4. Germline loops: CDR1 MNHEY, CDR2 SMNVEV (reference sequence). The CDR3 length is 15 residues. The CDR3: CASSRRDRGNSPLHF. The CDR3 bases are TGTGCCAGCAGTCGTAGGGACAGGGGTAATTCACCCCTCCACTTT.

The chain employs TRBV5-1 and TRBJ1-6, with unresolved D. V lost 0 bases, J lost 9 bases, and 10 bases lay in between. Germline V gene lookup returns CDR1 SGHRS and CDR2 YFSETQ. The CDR3 is 14 residues long. CDR3 protein: CASSLGTVGSPLHF. CDR3 in DNA: TGCGCCAGCAGCTTGGGGACTGTGGGTTCACCCCTCCACTTT.

The chain links TRBV5-1 to TRBJ2-5, with 8 bases matching TRBD2. This CDR3 is 14 amino acids long. Germline CDR1 is SGHRS and CDR2 is YFSETQ. V gave up 0 bases and J gave up 11 bases; unmatched junction bases: 9. In nucleotides, the CDR3 is TGCGCCAGCAGCTTGGACGGGAGGGTGGAAGAGCAGTACTTC. Encoded protein: CASSLDGRVEEQYF.

This rearrangement joins TRBV20-1 to TRBJ2-5; 8 bases align to TRBD2. The DNA end is more similar to TRBJ2-7, so the J call may be wrong. The CDR3 length is 14 residues. CDR1 is DFQATT and CDR2 is SNEGSKA in the germline V gene (reference sequence). The CDR3: CSARDPSGSYEQYF. CDR3 DNA: TGCAGTGCTAGAGATCCCAGCGGGAGCTACGAGCAGTACTTC.

This clonotype was seen a handful of times. This rearrangement joins TRBV18 to TRBJ2-7; tentative D call: TRBD1 (5 bases). This CDR3 has 13 residues. V was cut by 6 bases and J by 3 bases, with 12 bases left in between. Germline V lookup: CDR1 KGHSH, CDR2 LQKENI. The DNA for the CDR3 is TGTGCCAGCTCGGACACAGAAGACTACGAGCAGTACTTC. It yields the protein CASSDTEDYEQYF.

This clonotype appeared once. This rearrangement joins TRBV20-1 to TRBJ2-2; possibly TRBD2 for D (6 bases). The V end was cut by 6 bases, the J end by 6 bases, with 17 bases between. The CDR3 length is 14 residues. Per germline, CDR1 DFQATT and CDR2 SNEGSKA (reference sequence). Here the CDR3 DNA reads TGCAGTGCCACCCTGGGGGGAGGTGCCGGGGAGCTGTTTTTT. Translating gives CSATLGGGAGELFF.

The V call is TRBV28, the J call TRBJ2-1; D possibly uses TRBD1 or TRBD2 (5 bases each). V was shortened by 11 bases and J by 7 bases, with 24 bases between the two germline ends. This CDR3 spans 15 amino acids. CDR1 and CDR2 from the germline V gene are MDHEN and SYDVKM. Here the CDR3 reads CACTSGLTPGNEQFF. In DNA form, the CDR3 reads TGTGCCTGCACCTCGGGGCTCACCCCCGGGAATGAGCAGTTCTTC.

V and J are TRBV2 and TRBJ1-1; 7 bases are a match to TRBD1. Germline values: CDR1 SNHLY, CDR2 FYNNEI. The CDR3 contains 14 residues. The ends lost 1 base at V and 1 base at J; junction bases unmatched: 0. CDR3 amino acids: CASSEDRGNTEAFF. CDR3 DNA sequence: TGTGCCAGCAGTGAAGACAGGGGGAACACTGAAGCTTTCTTT.

This clonotype was recorded a few times. This sequence joins TRBV12-3 or TRBV12-4 and TRBJ2-1; TRBD1 might be the D (5 bases). This CDR3 comprises 12 residues. The V end lost 11 bases, the J end lost 8 bases, and 16 bases lay between the germline ends. The CDR3 DNA follows: TGTGCCTCCTCAGGGCCGGTGGATGAGCAGTTCTTC. It yields the protein CASSGPVDEQFF.

This clonotype appeared a few times. The rearrangement joins TRBV7-2 to TRBJ2-7; tentatively, D is TRBD1 (7 bases). Trimming took 2 bases from V and 2 from J, leaving 13 bases between them. The germline CDR1 and CDR2 sequences are SGHTA and FQGNSA. The CDR3 contains 15 residues. The CDR3 DNA reads as TGTGCCAGCAGCTTACAGGGGGGCCTAACCTACGAGCAGTACTTC. This sequence encodes CASSLQGGLTYEQYF.

This chain links TRBV6-5 with TRBJ2-1; D may be TRBD1 (7 bases). The germline gives CDR1 MNHEY, CDR2 SVGAGI. Trimming left V 6 bases short and J 6 bases short, with 18 bases between. The CDR3 is 15 residues long. The CDR3: CASSPGGTDRNEQFF. The CDR3 DNA follows: TGTGCCAGCAGCCCAGGGGGGACAGATCGCAATGAGCAGTTCTTC.

The chain employs TRBV5-6 and TRBJ1-2; D is possibly TRBD1 (5 bases). Germline V lookup: CDR1 SGHDT, CDR2 YYEEEE. Trimming stripped 4 bases from V and 6 bases from J, with 16 bases between. This CDR3 spans 14 amino acids. The CDR3 DNA follows: TGTGCCAGCAGCCTGGGGCCGGGGTCGGATGGCTACACCTTC. It codes for CASSLGPGSDGYTF.

Ten or more counts support this clonotype. The chain has TRBV11-2 and TRBJ2-7, with D perhaps given as TRBD1 or TRBD2 (6 bases each). V was trimmed by 1 base and J by 7 bases, leaving 8 bases between them. Germline V gene lookup returns CDR1 SGHAT and CDR2 FQNNGV. The CDR3 length is 12 residues. Here the CDR3 DNA reads TGTGCCAGCAGCTTAGGAGGGGGGGAGCAGTACTTC. It encodes CASSLGGGEQYF.

The chain is built from TRBV20-1 and TRBJ2-5, with TRBD2 as a possible D gene (7 bases). The germline V and J ends were trimmed by 5 bases and 5 bases, with 24 bases remaining between them. The CDR3 spans 16 residues. From germline, CDR1 is DFQATT and CDR2 SNEGSKA (reference sequence). CDR3 bases: TGCAGTGCTCCCTGGGGGCTAGCGGCCTCCCGGGAGACCCAGTACTTC. As protein: CSAPWGLAASRETQYF.

This chain links TRBV5-5 with TRBJ2-7; TRBD1 might be the D (5 bases). CDR1 SGHKS and CDR2 YYEKEE come from the germline V gene (reference sequence). V was clipped by 4 bases and J by 2 bases, with 13 bases between them. The CDR3 loop spans 14 amino acids. The CDR3 DNA is TGTGCCAGCAGCCCCAGCCAGGGAACCTACGAGCAGTACTTC. Residues: CASSPSQGTYEQYF. The variable domain in full, with the rest retrieved from reference TRBV5-5 and TRBJ2-7, is DAGVTQSPTHLIKTRGQQVTLRCSPISGHKSVSWYQQVLGQGPQFIFQYYEKEERGRGNFPDRFSARQFPNYSSELNVNALLLGDSALYLCASSPSQGTYEQYFGPGTRLTVT.

This clonotype was seen many times. The chain employs TRBV7-2 and TRBJ2-3, with 8 bases aligning to TRBD2. This CDR3 is built from 15 residues. Trimming at V came to 2 bases and at J to 5 bases, leaving 6 bases not matched to a gene. Germline lookup yields CDR1 SGHTA and CDR2 FQGNSA. CDR3 protein: CASSLTGGPGDTQYF. Here the CDR3 DNA reads TGTGCCAGCAGCTTAACGGGGGGGCCGGGAGATACGCAGTATTTT.

The chain carries TRBV30 and TRBJ2-5, with a tentative D call TRBD1 (5 bases). V was clipped by 7 bases and J by 0 bases, with 12 bases between them. Germline V CDR1 and CDR2: GTSNPN, SVGIG (reference sequence). This CDR3 comprises 13 residues. This CDR3 reads CAYLDSYQETQYF. In DNA, the CDR3 is TGTGCCTACCTCGACAGCTACCAAGAGACCCAGTACTTC.

This clonotype was seen only a few times. The chain has TRBV7-2 and TRBJ2-6; no reliable D call. The CDR3 is made up of 16 amino acids. CDR1 is SGHTA and CDR2 is FQGNSA in the germline V gene. The V gene lost 0 bases and the J gene lost 0 bases, with 6 bases spanning the gap. CDR3 region: CASSLALSSGANVLTF. The CDR3 nucleotides read TGTGCCAGCAGCTTAGCTCTGAGCTCTGGGGCCAACGTCCTGACTTTC.

The chain uses TRBV3-1 and TRBJ2-3, with a tentative D call TRBD1 (5 bases). The germline gives CDR1 LGHDT, CDR2 YNNKEL (reference sequence). The CDR3 runs to 13 residues. The V end lost 6 bases, the J end lost 5 bases, and 12 bases lay between the germline ends. This chain's CDR3 is CASRPHQGDTQYF. CDR3 coding DNA: TGTGCCAGCAGACCCCACCAGGGAGATACGCAGTATTTT.

In DNA, the CDR3 is TGTGCCAGTAGTCCGGGGACTAACCATGAGCAGTTCTTC. Its protein is CASSPGTNHEQFF. The chain links TRBV19 to TRBJ2-1; TRBD2 aligns across 7 bases. CDR1 is LNHDA, CDR2 SQIVND, per germline (reference sequence). V trimming: 5 bases; J trimming: 8 bases; junction bases outside the gene matches: 6. The CDR3 loop spans 13 amino acids.

This sequence joins TRBV20-1 and TRBJ2-5, with 8 bases identical to TRBD2. The CDR3 totals 14 residues. The V gene's germline CDR1 is DFQATT and CDR2 SNEGSKA (reference sequence). Trimming at V came to 3 bases and at J to 2 bases, leaving 5 bases not matched to a gene. The CDR3 here is CSASIGGGQETQYF. The CDR3 nucleotides read TGCAGTGCTAGTATCGGGGGGGGTCAAGAGACCCAGTACTTC.

The rearrangement uses TRBV7-2 and TRBJ1-2, with D unresolved. The CDR3 is made up of 13 amino acids. Germline V lookup: CDR1 SGHTA, CDR2 FQGNSA. V was trimmed by 5 bases and J by 7 bases, leaving 14 bases between them. CDR3 DNA sequence: TGTGCCAGCAGCCCCGGGCTGGCCTCTGGCTACACCTTC. This sequence encodes CASSPGLASGYTF. The variable domain in full, with the rest retrieved from reference TRBV7-2 and TRBJ1-2, is GAGVSQSPSNKVTEKGKDVELRCDPISGHTALYWYRQSLGQGLEFLIYFQGNSAPDKSGLPSDRFSAERTGGSVSTLTIQRTQQEDSAVYLCASSPGLASGYTFGSGTRLTVV.

This clonotype has more than one count but fewer than ten. This chain connects TRBV28 to TRBJ2-1, with 7 bases matching TRBD2. V lost 3 bases to trimming and J lost 2 bases; unmatched junction nucleotides: 10. Germline CDR1 is MDHEN and CDR2 is SYDVKM. The CDR3 spans 17 residues. This chain's CDR3 is CASSLLAEHRTYNEQFF. The CDR3 nucleotides read TGTGCCAGCAGTTTGCTAGCGGAACATCGCACCTACAATGAGCAGTTCTTC.